Listed here are 31 T cell receptor beta chains from one sample, sequenced in a study of blood T cell repertoires in COVID-19. Clones were read by immunoSEQ multiplex PCR, and TCRdb kept only the in-frame ones, dropping some. Among around 330,000 clones listed, roughly 85% were seen once. The sample taken for sequencing was PBMCs or T cells enriched from blood (not recorded which). Every receptor here comes from a young woman who had been exposed to COVID-19.

As for this clone: One junction end disagrees with the germline gene, perhaps due to a read error. The J gene is TRBJ2-1, the V gene TRBV27, with 9 nucleotides matching TRBD2. The CDR3 extends over 17 amino acids. The V gene's germline CDR1 is MNHEY and CDR2 SMNVEV (reference sequence). CDR3 loop: CVSSLLVGAGGYNEQFF. DNA of the CDR3: TGTGTCAGCAGTTTATTGGTCGGGGCGGGAGGGTACAATGAGCAGTTCTTC.

This clone was seen more than once but under ten times. V usage is TRBV7-8 and J usage is TRBJ2-3, with 15 bases fitting TRBD2. The CDR3 is 17 amino acids. Trimming removed 8 bases from V and 3 bases from J; junction bases left unmatched: 9. Germline CDR1 is SGHVS and CDR2 is FQNEAQ. CDR3 nucleotide sequence: TGTGCCAGCCGACGGACTAGCGGGGGGGTAATGACAGATACGCAGTATTTT. It codes for CASRRTSGGVMTDTQYF.

The chain joins TRBV10-3 to TRBJ2-1; TRBD2 matches 7 bases. After removal of 0 bases from V and 3 bases from J, the junction contained 8 bases not matched to a gene. CDR3 length: 17 amino acids. Germline V gives CDR1 ENHRY, CDR2 SYGVKD. The CDR3 spells CAISESEAGALYNEQFF. As DNA, the CDR3 is TGTGCCATCAGTGAGTCGGAGGCGGGAGCTCTCTACAATGAGCAGTTCTTC.

This clone has more than one count but fewer than ten. The chain carries TRBV5-6 and TRBJ1-5; maybe TRBD1 (6 bases). This CDR3 has 15 amino acids. The V end lost 2 bases, the J end lost 1 base, and 10 bases lay between the germline ends. Germline V gives CDR1 SGHDT, CDR2 YYEEEE. The CDR3 sequence is CASSFGGASNQPQHF. The DNA of the CDR3 is TGTGCCAGCAGCTTCGGGGGGGCAAGCAATCAGCCCCAGCATTTT.

The chain recombines TRBV6-1 with TRBJ1-5, with D perhaps TRBD1 (6 bases). CDR1 and CDR2 from the germline V gene are MNHNS and SASEGT. V lost 2 bases and J 5 bases, leaving 22 bases between the germline ends. This CDR3 spans 18 amino acids. The CDR3 DNA sequence: TGTGCCAGCAGTGAAAAGGGGGACCACAGGGCTAGGGATCAGCCCCAGCATTTT. Translated, it gives CASSEKGDHRARDQPQHF.

The table lists this clone with a few counts. The chain combines TRBV4-1 with TRBJ1-6; D is unclear. Trimming stripped 6 bases from V and 12 bases from J, with 15 bases between. CDR3 length equals 13 residues. Germline CDR1 and CDR2: MGHRA and YSYEKL. CDR3 in amino acids: CASSREGVGPLHF. CDR3 coding DNA: TGCGCCAGCAGTCGGGAGGGCGTAGGACCCCTCCACTTT.

The CDR3 DNA reads TGCGCCAGCAGCCAAGATGAGACAGGGACAGATACGCAGTATTTT. This codes for CASSQDETGTDTQYF. The chain is built from TRBV4-1 and TRBJ2-3; 7 bases fit TRBD1. Per the germline V gene, CDR1 is MGHRA and CDR2 is YSYEKL. With 0 bases clipped from V and 3 bases from J, the junction kept 3 bases outside the gene matches. There are 15 residues in the CDR3.

CDR3 region: CTSSQGPIAGESEQFF. The DNA of the CDR3 is TGCACCAGCAGCCAAGGTCCAATAGCGGGAGAAAGTGAGCAGTTCTTC. This rearrangement joins TRBV1 to TRBJ2-1; no check of the table's D call, TRBD2, against the DNA was made. TRBV1 is flagged as a pseudogene. The CDR3 is made up of 16 amino acids.

The chain employs TRBV3-1 (or the pseudogene TRBV3-2) and TRBJ1-2; 8 nucleotides agree with TRBD1. The J segment lost 2 bases and the V segment lost 3 bases, leaving 5 bases of the junction unmatched. CDR3 length: 15 residues. From germline, CDR1 is LGHDT and CDR2 YNNKEL (reference sequence). The CDR3 reads CASSQTGDWNYGYTF. The CDR3 DNA follows: TGTGCCAGCAGCCAGACAGGGGATTGGAACTATGGCTACACCTTC.

The J gene is TRBJ1-1, the V gene TRBV7-3; no clear D. Germline V gene lookup returns CDR1 SGHTA and CDR2 FQGTGA. The CDR3 spans 13 residues. Trimming took off 3 bases at V and 4 bases at J, with 9 bases between the two ends. CDR3: CASSFFPGTEAFF. Here the CDR3 DNA reads TGTGCCAGCAGCTTCTTTCCAGGCACTGAAGCTTTCTTT.

The chain has TRBV28 and TRBJ1-1, with 10 bases that match TRBD1. This CDR3 has 15 amino acids. Per the germline V gene, CDR1 is MDHEN and CDR2 is SYDVKM. J lost 6 bases, V lost 0 bases, and 4 bases had no gene match. The CDR3 coding sequence is TGTGCCAGCAGTTTATGGGGGACAGGGGTCCCTGAAGCTTTCTTT. Amino acids: CASSLWGTGVPEAFF.

The chain recombines TRBV9 with TRBJ2-5; 8 nucleotides match TRBD1. The trim removed 2 bases at V and 5 bases at J, leaving 5 bases unmatched. Germline values: CDR1 SGDLS, CDR2 YYNGEE. CDR3 length: 14 amino acids. The CDR3 here is CASSVGRQGETQYF. The CDR3 region has the DNA TGTGCCAGCAGCGTGGGGAGACAGGGGGAGACCCAGTACTTC. Using reference TRBV9 and TRBJ2-5 for the parts outside the CDR3, the full variable domain is DSGVTQTPKHLITATGQRVTLRCSPRSGDLSVYWYQQSLDQGLQFLIQYYNGEERAKGNILERFSAQQFPDLHSELNLSSLELGDSALYFCASSVGRQGETQYFGPGTRLLVL.

The CDR3 sequence is CASSNRDFIEQFF. In DNA, the CDR3 is TGTGCCAGCAGCAACCGGGACTTTATTGAGCAGTTCTTC. The chain recombines TRBV7-9 with TRBJ2-1, with D maybe TRBD2 (6 bases). This CDR3 is built from 13 residues. The germline CDR1 and CDR2 sequences are SEHNR and FQNEAQ (reference sequence). V dropped 5 bases and J dropped 9 bases, with 14 bases sitting between them.

This chain connects TRBV28 to TRBJ2-7; the D gene is possibly TRBD2 (5 bases). V was clipped by 7 bases and J by 2 bases, with 9 bases between them. The length of the CDR3 is 12 residues. Per germline, CDR1 MDHEN and CDR2 SYDVKM. CDR3 in DNA: TGTGCCAGCACCGGAGGCACCTACGAGCAGTACTTC. This translates into CASTGGTYEQYF.

The genes are TRBV19 and TRBJ2-1, with a weak D call TRBD1 (6 bases). The CDR3 consists of 16 residues. The germline V gene encodes CDR1 LNHDA and CDR2 SQIVND (reference sequence). Trimming took off 3 bases at V and 8 bases at J, with 20 bases between the two ends. Here the CDR3 reads CASSIRTAMKKDEQFF. The CDR3 nucleotides read TGTGCCAGTAGTATCCGGACAGCGATGAAAAAAGATGAGCAGTTCTTC.

The chain is built from TRBV11-2 and TRBJ1-2; TRBD1 matches 7 bases. The CDR3 spans 15 residues. J was trimmed by 4 bases and V by 7 bases; bases with no gene match: 12. From germline, CDR1 is SGHAT and CDR2 FQNNGV. The CDR3 reads CASTPLRQGLYGYTF. The CDR3 DNA is TGTGCCAGCACCCCCCTGCGACAGGGCCTCTATGGCTACACCTTC.

The J gene is TRBJ2-7, the V gene TRBV20-1; 8 nucleotides line up with TRBD2. With 3 bases clipped from V and 8 bases from J, the junction kept 3 bases outside the gene matches. The CDR3 spans 11 residues. Germline V gene data show CDR1 as DFQATT and CDR2 as SNEGSKA (reference sequence). The CDR3 sequence: CSASGREKQYF. As DNA, the CDR3 is TGCAGTGCTAGCGGGAGGGAGAAGCAGTACTTC.

The chain links TRBV12-2 to TRBJ1-5; TRBD1, the table's D call, was not compared with the DNA. TRBV12-2 is marked as a pseudogene. This CDR3 region has 23 residues. The CDR3 is CASRLHLVVKTGARVVGNQPQHF. Here the CDR3 DNA reads TGTGCAAGTCGCTTACATTTGGTTGTGAAAACAGGGGCCCGGGTAGTTGGCAATCAGCCCCAGCATTTT.

The genes are TRBV5-1 and TRBJ1-6; D is ambiguous. The CDR3 loop spans 16 amino acids. Deletions cut 0 bases from V and 6 bases from J, with 13 bases between. Germline V CDR1 and CDR2: SGHRS, YFSETQ. CDR3 sequence reads: CASSLEVGQTNSPLHF. The CDR3 DNA is TGCGCCAGCAGCTTGGAAGTTGGGCAGACTAATTCACCCCTCCACTTT.

The gene calls are TRBV9 and TRBJ2-5, with 8 positions matching TRBD2. The CDR3 covers 15 residues. The trim removed 2 bases at V and 5 bases at J, leaving 8 bases unmatched. Germline CDR1 reads SGDLS; CDR2 reads YYNGEE. This CDR3 is CASSVFSGTRETQYF. Written as DNA, the CDR3 is TGTGCCAGCAGCGTGTTTTCGGGGACTAGGGAGACCCAGTACTTC. Supplemented by reference TRBV9 and TRBJ2-5, the full variable domain reads DSGVTQTPKHLITATGQRVTLRCSPRSGDLSVYWYQQSLDQGLQFLIQYYNGEERAKGNILERFSAQQFPDLHSELNLSSLELGDSALYFCASSVFSGTRETQYFGPGTRLLVL.

This chain uses TRBV5-4 with TRBJ2-2, with 12 bases identical to TRBD2. CDR3 length equals 20 residues. CDR1 and CDR2 (germline): SGHNT, YYREEE (reference sequence). The junction had 10 bases not matched to a gene; V was cut back by 0 bases and J by 1 base. CDR3 sequence: CASSLAPRTSGKLNTGELFF. CDR3 sequence (DNA): TGTGCCAGCAGCTTGGCCCCTCGGACTAGCGGGAAGTTGAACACCGGGGAGCTGTTTTTT. The full variable domain, its missing parts supplied by reference TRBV5-4 and TRBJ2-2, is ETGVTQSPTHLIKTRGQQVTLRCSSQSGHNTVSWYQQALGQGPQFIFQYYREEENGRGNFPPRFSGLQFPNYSSELNVNALELDDSALYLCASSLAPRTSGKLNTGELFFGEGSRLTVL.

J is TRBJ1-5 and V is TRBV28; 7 bases are a match to TRBD1. Germline V gene sequence: CDR1 MDHEN, CDR2 SYDVKM. The ends lost 6 bases at V and 5 bases at J; junction bases unmatched: 13. The CDR3 loop spans 16 amino acids. Here the CDR3 DNA reads TGTGCCAGCAGGCCACAACAGGGGATCTTCGATCAGCCCCAGCATTTT. Translated: CASRPQQGIFDQPQHF.

This chain connects TRBV6-1 to TRBJ2-7, with 7 nucleotides matching TRBD1. This CDR3 region has 13 residues. Germline values: CDR1 MNHNS, CDR2 SASEGT. V lost 1 base to trimming and J lost 6 bases; unmatched junction nucleotides: 3. In nucleotides, the CDR3 is TGTGCCAGCAGTGAAGGGGACAGCGGCGAGCAGTACTTC. Translation: CASSEGDSGEQYF.

V usage is TRBV24-1 and J usage is TRBJ2-6; D remains ambiguous. The length of the CDR3 is 14 residues. Between the trimmed V and J ends, which lost 8 bases and 1 base, there was a span of 8 bases. Germline V gene data show CDR1 as KGHDR and CDR2 as SFDVKD. DNA of the CDR3: TGTGCCACCATGCCGGAGTCTGGGGCCAACGTCCTGACTTTC. It is translated as CATMPESGANVLTF.

The chain couples TRBV28 to TRBJ1-3; D gene unclear. V lost 1 base and J 11 bases, leaving 9 bases between the germline ends. Germline lookup yields CDR1 MDHEN and CDR2 SYDVKM. The CDR3 runs to 12 residues. CDR3 bases: TGTGCCAGCAGTTTATCTGCGGCTGCCATATATTTT. Its translation is CASSLSAAAIYF.

The chain recombines TRBV5-1 with TRBJ1-3, with 7 positions matching TRBD1. V lost 5 bases, J lost 0 bases, and 5 bases stayed unmatched. From germline, CDR1 is SGHRS and CDR2 YFSETQ. The CDR3 has 15 amino acids. CDR3 sequence reads: CASRPGQHSGNTIYF. The DNA of the CDR3 is TGCGCCAGCAGACCGGGACAGCACTCTGGAAACACCATATATTTT.

This chain joins TRBV16 and TRBJ2-2; 8 nucleotides match TRBD1. CDR3 length: 16 residues. The germline V gene encodes CDR1 KGHSY and CDR2 FQNENV. Germline trimming cut 1 base from V and 2 bases from J; bases unmatched to any gene: 3. Written as DNA, the CDR3 is TGTGCCAGCAGCCAATTGGACAGGGAAAACACCGGGGAGCTGTTTTTT. It translates to CASSQLDRENTGELFF.

This clone was counted a single time. The chain has TRBV24-1 and TRBJ2-4, with 9 positions matching TRBD1. Germline lookup yields CDR1 KGHDR and CDR2 SFDVKD. After removal of 4 bases from V and 8 bases from J, the junction contained 5 bases not matched to a gene. This CDR3 is 14 amino acids long. This chain's CDR3 is CATSETGTGHIQYF. CDR3 nucleotide sequence: TGTGCCACCAGTGAAACCGGGACAGGGCACATTCAGTACTTC.

The chain links TRBV12-3 or TRBV12-4 to TRBJ1-2; D is uncertain. V lost 6 bases and J 4 bases, leaving 9 bases between the germline ends. There are 12 residues in the CDR3. CDR3 in amino acids: CASSLQIYGYTF. DNA of the CDR3: TGTGCCAGCAGCTTACAGATCTATGGCTACACCTTC.

The J gene is TRBJ1-1, the V gene TRBV29-1; D is uncertain. V shed 4 bases and J shed 0 bases, with 18 bases lying between them. CDR1 is SQVTM and CDR2 is ANQGSEA in the germline V gene. The CDR3 length is 16 residues. In DNA, the CDR3 is TGCAGCGTTGTAGATCAGAGGTTTGAGATGAACACTGAAGCTTTCTTT. It is translated as CSVVDQRFEMNTEAFF.

The genes are TRBV19 and TRBJ2-7; D uncertain. V lost 3 bases to trimming and J lost 1 base, with 10 bases between them. CDR1 and CDR2 from the germline V gene are LNHDA and SQIVND (reference sequence). The CDR3 totals 14 residues. CDR3 nucleotide sequence: TGTGCCAGTAGTATTTCTCTTCCGTCCTACGAGCAGTACTTC. Its translation is CASSISLPSYEQYF.